A single T cell receptor beta chain is shown here with its context. The clone's antigen remains unknown. No much larger clone is present one base from it, and per-base qualities are unavailable. The collaborating institutions used their own protocols to collect whole blood in K2EDTA tubes. For TCRbeta analysis, collaborator samples were shipped as frozen whole blood, as isolated PBMCs, or as DNA extracted from either sample type. From the cysteine up to the phenylalanine, the CDR3 has a length of 13 residues. The entry retains the CDR3 DNA only, 39 bases that are in frame from base 1. V gives up 4 bases and J gives up 9 bases, and the segment between their germline ends measures 10 bases. The germline V gene (reference sequence) supplies CDR1 SEHNR and CDR2 FQNEAQ. The data were taken from a study of blood T cell repertoires in COVID-19 (dated by TCRdb to 2020 to 2021). In terms of the full investigation: Samples from collaborators originated in the United States, Italy and Spain and spanned both the acute and convalescent phases of COVID-19. The material from the prospective study consisted of cDNA or gDNA derived from T cells, B-cell-depleted T cells, or PBMCs. The dataset comprised deeply sampled blood TCRbeta repertoires from subjects exposed to, actively infected with, or recovered from COVID-19. A freely available public database, intended as a resource for researchers studying the immune response to SARS-CoV-2, is where the repertoires were released. The samples were drawn from two sources: the first 160 participants of the ongoing ImmuneRACE study, and fewer than 1,500 subjects contributed by 6 global collaborators. Sample metadata almost always included a de-identified subject ID, COVID-19 status, age in years and sex. Where available, HLA class I and class II types were taken from metadata supplied by the sample provider and were not determined by assay-based typing. Study-level results and caveats: Clinical and demographic metadata were provided uncurated, with the amount varying by source and participant.

The immunoSEQ Assay, a bias-controlled multiplex PCR, was used to amplify TCRbeta CDR3 regions from genomic DNA. The study's processing was this. Within the assay, amplification of reference gene primers was used to estimate how many nucleated cells each sample contained. Sequence reads were collapsed and filtered to measure the absolute abundance of every unique TCRbeta CDR3 rearrangement. For each sample, productive Simpson clonality was calculated by taking the square root of Simpson's diversity index across productive rearrangements. The table comes from immuneACCESS by way of TCRdb, which keeps in-frame sequences with V and J called. Part of the clones is missing from these tables; in studies checked, under half for an unresolved V gene and the rest for unknown reasons. V, J and clone size are those of that table, while D and trimming were read from the DNA. The sample yields 240,000 or so clones; roughly 88% were counted once. The ten largest make up roughly an eighth of the sample.

The receptor comes from an elderly man with acute or convalescent COVID-19. The chain is assembled from TRBV7-9 and TRBJ1-6; a weak D assignment points to TRBD1 (5 bases agree). Material for sequencing was peripheral blood. The encoded CDR3 is CASSSSGVSPLHF. The DNA reads TGTGCCAGCAGCTCGTCGGGGGTTTCACCCCTCCACTTT.